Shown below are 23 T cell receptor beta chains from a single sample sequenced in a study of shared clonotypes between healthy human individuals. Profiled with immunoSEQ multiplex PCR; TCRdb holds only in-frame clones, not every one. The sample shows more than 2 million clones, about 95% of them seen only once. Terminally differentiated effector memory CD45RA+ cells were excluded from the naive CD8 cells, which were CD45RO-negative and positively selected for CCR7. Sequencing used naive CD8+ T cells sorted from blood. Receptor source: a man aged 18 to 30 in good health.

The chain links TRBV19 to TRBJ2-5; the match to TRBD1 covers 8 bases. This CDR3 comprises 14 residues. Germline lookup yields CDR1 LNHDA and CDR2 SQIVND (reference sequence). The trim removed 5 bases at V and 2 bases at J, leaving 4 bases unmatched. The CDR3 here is CASSPTGGQETQYF. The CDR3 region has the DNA TGTGCCAGTAGTCCCACAGGGGGTCAAGAGACCCAGTACTTC.

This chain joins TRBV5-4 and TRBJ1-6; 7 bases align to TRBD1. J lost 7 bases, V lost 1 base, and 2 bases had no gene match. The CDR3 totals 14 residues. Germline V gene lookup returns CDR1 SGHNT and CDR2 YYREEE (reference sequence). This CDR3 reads CASSLTGVNSPLHF. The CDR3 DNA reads TGTGCCAGCAGCTTGACAGGGGTAAATTCACCCCTCCACTTT.

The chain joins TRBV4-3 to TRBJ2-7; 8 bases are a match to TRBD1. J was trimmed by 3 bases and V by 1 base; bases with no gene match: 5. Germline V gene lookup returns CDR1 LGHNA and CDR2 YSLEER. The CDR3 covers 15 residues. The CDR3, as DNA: TGCGCCAGCAGCCAAGTCCAGGGGGCCATCTACGAGCAGTACTTC. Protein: CASSQVQGAIYEQYF.

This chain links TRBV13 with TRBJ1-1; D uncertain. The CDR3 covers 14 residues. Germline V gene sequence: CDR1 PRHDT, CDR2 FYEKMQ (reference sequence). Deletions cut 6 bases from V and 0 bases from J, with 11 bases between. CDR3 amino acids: CASRTFGLNTEAFF. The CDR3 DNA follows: TGTGCCAGCAGGACTTTTGGGCTGAACACTGAAGCTTTCTTT.

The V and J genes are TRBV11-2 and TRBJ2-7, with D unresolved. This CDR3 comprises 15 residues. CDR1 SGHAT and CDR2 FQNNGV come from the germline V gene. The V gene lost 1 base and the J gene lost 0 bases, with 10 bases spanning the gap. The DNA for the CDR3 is TGTGCCAGCAGCTTAGTGGGCTCAAGCTCCTACGAGCAGTACTTC. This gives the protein CASSLVGSSSYEQYF.

Here the CDR3 reads CASSIWEGKNIQYF. The CDR3 coding sequence is TGTGCCAGTAGTATCTGGGAAGGCAAAAACATTCAGTACTTC. The chain combines TRBV19 with TRBJ2-4, with D uncertain. Germline V gives CDR1 LNHDA, CDR2 SQIVND (reference sequence). The CDR3 spans 14 residues. The V and J ends lost 3 bases and 3 bases respectively, with 9 bases between them. The full variable domain, in which reference TRBV19 and TRBJ2-4 provide the parts outside the CDR3, is DGGITQSPKYLFRKEGQNVTLSCEQNLNHDAMYWYRQDPGQGLRLIYYSQIVNDFQKGDIAEGYSVSREKKESFPLTVTSAQKNPTAFYLCASSIWEGKNIQYFGAGTRLSVL.

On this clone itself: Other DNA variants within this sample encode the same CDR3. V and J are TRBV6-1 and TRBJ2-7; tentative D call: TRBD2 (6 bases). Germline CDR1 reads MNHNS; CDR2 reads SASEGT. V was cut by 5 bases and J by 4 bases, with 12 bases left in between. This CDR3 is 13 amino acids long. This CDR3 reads CASSTGTSYEQYF. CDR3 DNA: TGTGCCAGCAGTACCGGGACTTCTTACGAGCAGTACTTC.

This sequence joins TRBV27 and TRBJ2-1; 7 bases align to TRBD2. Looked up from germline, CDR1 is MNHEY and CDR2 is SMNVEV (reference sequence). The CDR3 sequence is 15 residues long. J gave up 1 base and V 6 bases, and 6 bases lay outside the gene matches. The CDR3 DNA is TGTGCCAGCAGCCCCGTCGGGGGGTCCTACAATGAGCAGTTCTTC. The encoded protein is CASSPVGGSYNEQFF.

CDR3 residues: CASSQDPTPPSTDTQYF. The CDR3 DNA is TGCGCCAGCAGCCAAGATCCCACGCCTCCTAGCACAGATACGCAGTATTTT. This sequence joins TRBV4-1 and TRBJ2-3; D gene ambiguous. The germline V and J ends were trimmed by 0 bases and 0 bases, with 13 bases remaining between them. The CDR3 runs 17 residues. From germline, CDR1 is MGHRA and CDR2 YSYEKL.

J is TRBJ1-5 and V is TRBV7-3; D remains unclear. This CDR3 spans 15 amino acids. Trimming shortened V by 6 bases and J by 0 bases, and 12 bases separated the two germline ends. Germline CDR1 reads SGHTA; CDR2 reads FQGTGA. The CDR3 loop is CASSPRGYSNQPQHF. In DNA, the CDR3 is TGTGCCAGCAGTCCTCGAGGATATAGCAATCAGCCCCAGCATTTT.

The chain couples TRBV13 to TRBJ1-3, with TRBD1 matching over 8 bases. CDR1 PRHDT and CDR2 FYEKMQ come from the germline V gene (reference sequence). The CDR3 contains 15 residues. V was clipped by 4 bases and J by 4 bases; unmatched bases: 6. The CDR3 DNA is TGTGCCAGCAGCTCCAGGGGGCTGGAGGGAAACACCATATATTTT. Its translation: CASSSRGLEGNTIYF.

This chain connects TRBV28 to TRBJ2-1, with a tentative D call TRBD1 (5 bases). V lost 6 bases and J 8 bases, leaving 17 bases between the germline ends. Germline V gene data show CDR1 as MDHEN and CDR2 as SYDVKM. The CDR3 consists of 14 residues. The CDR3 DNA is TGTGCCAGCAGCCGCCCCAGGGTCAGGGATGAGCAGTTCTTC. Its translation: CASSRPRVRDEQFF.

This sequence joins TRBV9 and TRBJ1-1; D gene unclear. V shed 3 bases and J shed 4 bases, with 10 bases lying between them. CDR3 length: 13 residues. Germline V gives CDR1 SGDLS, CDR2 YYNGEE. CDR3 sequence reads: CASSETAVTEAFF. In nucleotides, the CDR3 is TGTGCCAGCAGCGAGACGGCGGTCACTGAAGCTTTCTTT.

The CDR3 is CASSSHGTDYGYTF. CDR3 DNA sequence: TGTGCCAGCAGCTCGCACGGGACAGACTATGGCTACACCTTC. The chain couples TRBV5-5 to TRBJ1-2, with TRBD1 matching 7 bases. The V gene end was trimmed by 3 bases and the J gene end by 3 bases; junction bases not matched to a gene: 5. This CDR3 contains 14 residues. Per germline, CDR1 SGHKS and CDR2 YYEKEE (reference sequence).

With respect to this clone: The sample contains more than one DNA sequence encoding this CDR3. This CDR3 reads CASGQGGTEAFF. CDR3 coding DNA: TGTGCCAGTGGACAGGGGGGGACTGAAGCTTTCTTT. The chain uses TRBV10-3 and TRBJ1-1; 10 nucleotides line up with TRBD1. V lost 10 bases, J lost 5 bases, and 4 bases stayed unmatched. Germline V CDR1 and CDR2: ENHRY, SYGVKD. CDR3 size: 12 residues.

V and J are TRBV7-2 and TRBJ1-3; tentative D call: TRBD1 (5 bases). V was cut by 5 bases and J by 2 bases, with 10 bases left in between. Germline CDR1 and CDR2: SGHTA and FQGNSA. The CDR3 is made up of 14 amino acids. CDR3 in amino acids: CASSPGAPGNTIYF. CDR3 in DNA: TGTGCCAGCAGCCCCGGGGCCCCTGGAAACACCATATATTTT.

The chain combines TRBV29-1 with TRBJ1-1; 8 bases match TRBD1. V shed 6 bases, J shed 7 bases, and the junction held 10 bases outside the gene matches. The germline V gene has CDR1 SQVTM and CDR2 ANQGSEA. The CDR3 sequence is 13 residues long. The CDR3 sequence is CSVSGQGAYEAFF. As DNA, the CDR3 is TGCAGCGTCTCCGGACAGGGTGCGTATGAAGCTTTCTTT. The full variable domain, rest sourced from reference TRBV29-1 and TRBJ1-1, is SAVISQKPSRDICQRGTSLTIQCQVDSQVTMMFWYRQQPGQSLTLIATANQGSEATYESGFVIDKFPISRPNLTFSTLTVSNMSPEDSSIYLCSVSGQGAYEAFFGQGTRLTVV.

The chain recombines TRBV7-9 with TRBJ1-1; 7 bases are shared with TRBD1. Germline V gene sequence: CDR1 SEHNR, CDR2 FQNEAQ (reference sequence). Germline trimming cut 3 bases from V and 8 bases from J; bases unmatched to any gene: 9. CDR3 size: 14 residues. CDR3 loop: CASSFPGNRGEAFF. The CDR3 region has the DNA TGTGCCAGCAGCTTCCCAGGAAACAGGGGAGAAGCTTTCTTT.

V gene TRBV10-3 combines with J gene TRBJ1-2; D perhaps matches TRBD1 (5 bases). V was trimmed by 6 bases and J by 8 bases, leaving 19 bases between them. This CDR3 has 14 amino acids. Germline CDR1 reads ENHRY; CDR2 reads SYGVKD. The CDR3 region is CAIRAPGPERGYTF. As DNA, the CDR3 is TGTGCCATCAGGGCACCGGGACCAGAGCGGGGCTACACCTTC.

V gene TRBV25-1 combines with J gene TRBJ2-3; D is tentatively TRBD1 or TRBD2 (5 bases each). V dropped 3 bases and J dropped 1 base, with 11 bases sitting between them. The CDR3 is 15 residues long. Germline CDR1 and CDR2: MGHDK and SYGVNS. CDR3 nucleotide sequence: TGTGCCAGCAGTGATCCCCGGGACCGCACAGATACGCAGTATTTT. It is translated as CASSDPRDRTDTQYF. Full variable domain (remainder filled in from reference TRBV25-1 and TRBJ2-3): EADIYQTPRYLVIGTGKKITLECSQTMGHDKMYWYQQDPGMELHLIHYSYGVNSTEKGDLSSESTVSRIRTEHFPLTLESARPSHTSQYLCASSDPRDRTDTQYFGPGTRLTVL.

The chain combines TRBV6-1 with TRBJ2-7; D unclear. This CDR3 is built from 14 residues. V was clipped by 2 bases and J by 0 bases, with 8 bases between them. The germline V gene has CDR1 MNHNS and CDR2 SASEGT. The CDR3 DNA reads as TGTGCCAGCAGTGAAAGATACTTCTCCTACGAGCAGTACTTC. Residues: CASSERYFSYEQYF.

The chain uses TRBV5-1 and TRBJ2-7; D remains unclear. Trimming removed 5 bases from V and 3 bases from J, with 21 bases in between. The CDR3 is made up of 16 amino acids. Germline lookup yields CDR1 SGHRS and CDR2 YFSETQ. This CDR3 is CASRPQSPGSNYEQYF. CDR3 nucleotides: TGCGCCAGCAGGCCCCAATCACCGGGCTCGAACTACGAGCAGTACTTC.

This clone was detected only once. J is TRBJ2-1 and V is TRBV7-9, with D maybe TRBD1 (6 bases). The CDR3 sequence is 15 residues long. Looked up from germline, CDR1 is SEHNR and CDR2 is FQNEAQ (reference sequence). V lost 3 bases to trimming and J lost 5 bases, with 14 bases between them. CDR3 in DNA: TGTGCCAGCAGCTTCGTGGGGGCGCCGGACAATGAGCAGTTCTTC. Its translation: CASSFVGAPDNEQFF.